Following are 21 T cell receptor beta chains from one sample sequenced in a study of regulatory T cells in long-lasting Graves disease. iRepertoire HTBI primers and Arm-PCR of CDR3 regions built TCR beta libraries. One entry per CDR3 protein results from TCRdb running MiXCR on the multiplex PCR reads. The sample has around 360,000 distinct CDR3 sequences; 15% to 20% are singletons. Time point defined: newly diagnosed GD, antithyroid drugs for less than 3 months. PBMC RNA was the source of the TCR library. This sample also belongs to another study, concerning T cells in Graves' hyperthyroidism and ophthalmopathy.

This sample comprised peripheral blood mononuclear cells (PBMCs), obtained at new diagnosis, from a patient treated with antithyroid drugs. These receptors were taken from a woman aged 18-29 years with Graves disease.

This clonotype came up many times. CDR3 nucleotide sequence: TGTGCCAGCAGGGGCGAGGGCGGCACTGAAGCTTTCTTT. Translation: CASRGEGGTEAFF. V usage is TRBV6-1 and J usage is TRBJ1-1; D unclear. Germline CDR1 reads MNHNS; CDR2 reads SASEGT. V lost 6 bases to trimming and J lost 4 bases, with 12 bases between them. This CDR3 spans 13 amino acids.

The chain links TRBV7-8 to TRBJ2-1; D remains unclear. The CDR3 extends over 13 amino acids. V gave up 2 bases and J gave up 9 bases, with 11 bases separating them. Germline V gives CDR1 SGHVS, CDR2 FQNEAQ. DNA of the CDR3: TGTGCCAGCAGCTTAAAGGGATTGATTGAGCAGTTCTTC. This sequence encodes CASSLKGLIEQFF.

This clonotype was counted at least ten times. CDR3 DNA sequence: TGTGCCAGCAGCTTAGATCGAGCGGGGGGAGGAGATACGCAGTATTTT. Its protein is CASSLDRAGGGDTQYF. The chain couples TRBV11-3 to TRBJ2-3; 9 positions agree with TRBD2. The CDR3 totals 16 residues. The germline V gene has CDR1 SGHNT and CDR2 YENEEA. V was clipped by 0 bases and J by 5 bases; unmatched bases: 6.

This clonotype was observed a few times. V and J are TRBV19 and TRBJ1-4; D ambiguous. This CDR3 has 14 residues. In germline, CDR1 is LNHDA, CDR2 SQIVND (reference sequence). Between the trimmed V and J ends, which lost 5 bases and 0 bases, there was a span of 7 bases. The CDR3 nucleotides are TGTGCCAGTAGTGAAGTTGCAACTAATGAAAAACTGTTTTTT. Translation gives CASSEVATNEKLFF.

This clonotype occurred many times. This sequence joins TRBV20-1 and TRBJ2-5; 8 bases are shared with TRBD1. V was pared by 0 bases and J by 5 bases, with 11 bases of the junction left unmatched. CDR3 size: 16 residues. In germline, CDR1 is DFQATT, CDR2 SNEGSKA (reference sequence). The CDR3 loop is CSARDLRGPIGETQYF. The DNA of the CDR3 is TGCAGTGCTAGAGATCTCAGGGGGCCCATTGGGGAGACCCAGTACTTC.

The chain uses TRBV6-1 and TRBJ2-6; no definite D call. The CDR3 loop spans 15 amino acids. V dropped 6 bases and J dropped 1 base, with 10 bases sitting between them. Germline lookup yields CDR1 MNHNS and CDR2 SASEGT. The CDR3 coding sequence is TGTGCCAGCAGCCAGGCCGGGTCTGGGGCCAACGTCCTGACTTTC. This encodes CASSQAGSGANVLTF.

This clonotype was seen a single time. A much larger clone lies a single base off, so this may be a read error. The rearrangement joins TRBV29-1 to TRBJ2-7; D remains ambiguous. The CDR3 loop spans 12 amino acids. Trimming left V 5 bases short and J 1 base short, with 9 bases between. Germline-derived CDR1 and CDR2 are SQVTM and ANQGSEA. CDR3 sequence: CSVNLSSYEQYF. The CDR3 nucleotides read TGCAGCGTTAACCTGAGTTCCTACGAGCAGTACTTC.

This clonotype was observed many times. The rearrangement uses TRBV2 and TRBJ2-5, with TRBD2 matching over 10 bases. Germline trimming cut 3 bases from V and 1 base from J; bases unmatched to any gene: 5. CDR3 length: 16 amino acids. The germline V gene has CDR1 SNHLY and CDR2 FYNNEI. The CDR3 region is CASSEESGGAQETQYF. In DNA, the CDR3 is TGTGCCAGCAGTGAGGAAAGCGGGGGGGCCCAAGAGACCCAGTACTTC.

This clonotype was counted many times. CDR3 nucleotides: TGTGCCAGCAGCCAAGATTCGGGGGAGCTGTTTTTT. Its translation is CASSQDSGELFF. The gene calls are TRBV3-1 and TRBJ2-2; D is unresolved. Trimming removed 0 bases from V and 8 bases from J, with 4 bases in between. The germline V gene encodes CDR1 LGHDT and CDR2 YNNKEL (reference sequence). The CDR3 totals 12 residues.

Comment on this clonotype: This may stem from a read error, because a much larger clone lies one nucleotide away. This rearrangement joins TRBV2 to TRBJ1-5, with 12 nucleotides matching TRBD1. CDR3 length: 15 amino acids. Germline V gives CDR1 SNHLY, CDR2 FYNNEI. CDR3 loop: CTSRSGTGGYQPQHF. DNA for the CDR3: TGTACCAGCAGGAGTGGGACAGGGGGCTATCAGCCCCAGCATTTT.

This rearrangement joins TRBV11-2 to TRBJ2-3, with 8 nucleotides matching TRBD1. This CDR3 contains 14 residues. CDR1 and CDR2 from the germline V gene are SGHAT and FQNNGV. Unmatched junction bases numbered 7, after V lost 5 bases and J lost 6 bases. The CDR3 region is CASSPWTGMDTQYF. CDR3 DNA: TGTGCCAGCAGCCCCTGGACAGGGATGGATACGCAGTATTTT. Combining the CDR3 with reference TRBV11-2 and TRBJ2-3 gives the whole variable domain EAGVAQSPRYKIIEKRQSVAFWCNPISGHATLYWYQQILGQGPKLLIQFQNNGVVDDSQLPKDRFSAERLKGVDSTLKIQPAKLEDSAVYLCASSPWTGMDTQYFGPGTRLTVL.

The CDR3 DNA reads TGTGCCTGGAGTGTACGAGAGGGGGGCGCTGAAGCTTTCTTT. Translating gives CAWSVREGGAEAFF. The chain combines TRBV30 with TRBJ1-1, with D perhaps matching TRBD1 (6 bases). V was trimmed by 0 bases and J by 6 bases, leaving 14 bases between them. Germline CDR1 is GTSNPN and CDR2 is SVGIG (reference sequence). The CDR3 has 14 residues.

The chain employs TRBV19 and TRBJ2-1; tentative D call: TRBD2 (5 bases). There are 13 residues in the CDR3. CDR1 is LNHDA and CDR2 is SQIVND in the germline V gene (reference sequence). V was trimmed by 2 bases and J by 10 bases, leaving 12 bases between them. This chain's CDR3 is CASSISVWEEQFF. The DNA for the CDR3 is TGTGCCAGTAGTATATCGGTGTGGGAGGAGCAGTTCTTC.

This chain uses TRBV7-2 with TRBJ2-7; D remains ambiguous. Germline CDR1 is SGHTA and CDR2 is FQGNSA. This CDR3 region has 13 residues. The V gene lost 3 bases and the J gene lost 4 bases, with 10 bases spanning the gap. The CDR3: CASSLTETYEQYF. The CDR3, as DNA: TGTGCCAGCAGCTTGACGGAGACTTACGAGCAGTACTTC.

In its sample, this clonotype was seen a few times. The chain employs TRBV9 and TRBJ1-2; D may be TRBD1 (5 bases). Between the trimmed V and J ends, which lost 0 bases and 4 bases, there was a span of 13 bases. The germline V gene encodes CDR1 SGDLS and CDR2 YYNGEE. The length of the CDR3 is 15 residues. CDR3 protein: CASSVGQGPLYGYTF. CDR3 DNA: TGTGCCAGCAGCGTAGGGCAGGGCCCCCTCTATGGCTACACCTTC. Looking up the rest from reference TRBV9 and TRBJ1-2 gives the full variable domain: DSGVTQTPKHLITATGQRVTLRCSPRSGDLSVYWYQQSLDQGLQFLIQYYNGEERAKGNILERFSAQQFPDLHSELNLSSLELGDSALYFCASSVGQGPLYGYTFGSGTRLTVV.

The sample holds many counts of this clonotype. The chain joins TRBV6-5 to TRBJ2-1; 13 bases line up with TRBD2. The V gene end was trimmed by 2 bases and the J gene end by 8 bases; junction bases not matched to a gene: 3. CDR1 and CDR2 from the germline V gene are MNHEY and SVGAGI. The CDR3 extends over 15 amino acids. The CDR3 spells CASSYSGLAGDEQFF. CDR3 sequence (DNA): TGTGCCAGCAGTTACAGTGGACTAGCGGGGGATGAGCAGTTCTTC.

At least ten counts were recorded for this clonotype. The chain recombines TRBV7-8 with TRBJ2-4, with D possibly being TRBD1 (7 bases). The V gene lost 5 bases and the J gene lost 3 bases, with 14 bases spanning the gap. CDR1 and CDR2 (germline): SGHVS, FQNEAQ. The CDR3 has 15 residues. CDR3 bases: TGTGCCAGCAGCACCAGGGGGGTTGGCAAAAACATTCAGTACTTC. Translation gives CASSTRGVGKNIQYF.

The gene calls are TRBV4-1 and TRBJ2-2; TRBD2 agrees at 9 bases. Germline lookup yields CDR1 MGHRA and CDR2 YSYEKL. The CDR3 has 15 amino acids. The ends lost 4 bases at V and 4 bases at J; junction bases unmatched: 4. The DNA for the CDR3 is TGCGCCAGCAGCCTTGGCGGGAGGGTCACCGGGGAGCTGTTTTTT. It codes for CASSLGGRVTGELFF.

In regard to this clonotype: This clone may be a read error of a much larger clone one base away. Here the CDR3 DNA reads TGTGCCGCCAGCAGAGATTCTGGGGACACCGGGGAGCTGTTTTTT. Its translation is CAASRDSGDTGELFF. The chain carries TRBV15 and TRBJ2-2; D uncertain. CDR1 is LNHNV, CDR2 YYDKDF, per germline (reference sequence). The CDR3 runs 15 residues. The full variable domain, completed using reference TRBV15 and TRBJ2-2, is DAMVIQNPRYQVTQFGKPVTLSCSQTLNHNVMYWYQQKSSQAPKLLFHYYDKDFNNEADTPDNFQSRRPNTSFCFLDIRSPGLGDTAMYLCAASRDSGDTGELFFGEGSRLTVL.

This clonotype came up many times. This chain joins TRBV30 and TRBJ1-6; TRBD1 matches at 9 bases. The V and J ends lost 3 bases and 9 bases, in that order; junction bases with no gene match: 3. The CDR3 is 13 amino acids. The germline V gene has CDR1 GTSNPN and CDR2 SVGIG (reference sequence). The CDR3 spells CAWRGQGRSPLHF. CDR3 DNA sequence: TGTGCCTGGAGGGGACAGGGACGTTCACCCCTCCACTTT. Combining the CDR3 with reference TRBV30 and TRBJ1-6 gives the whole variable domain SQTIHQWPATLVQPVGSPLSLECTVEGTSNPNLYWYRQAAGRGLQLLFYSVGIGQISSEVPQNLSASRPQDRQFILSSKKLLLSDSGFYLCAWRGQGRSPLHFGNGTRLTVT.

This clonotype was observed many times. V is TRBV28 and J is TRBJ2-7; 8 positions match TRBD2. V lost 2 bases to trimming and J lost 7 bases; unmatched junction nucleotides: 13. The CDR3 sequence is 16 residues long. CDR1 is MDHEN and CDR2 is SYDVKM in the germline V gene. The CDR3 loop reads CASSLPSVGGGGEQYF. The DNA of the CDR3 is TGTGCCAGCAGTTTACCCTCCGTTGGGGGCGGGGGGGAGCAGTACTTC.